The T cell receptor beta chain under discussion was sequenced for a study of cytomegalovirus exposure and HLA in healthy donors. A multiplex PCR was run with 60 Vbeta primers and 13 Jbeta primers. Clones were sequenced by immunoSEQ multiplex PCR, and TCRdb holds only the in-frame ones, with some missing. This sample has roughly 230,000 clones, with around 80% found just once. The CDR3 sequence is 22 residues long. Per germline, CDR1 LNHNV and CDR2 YYDKDF (reference sequence). V lost 3 bases, J lost 2 bases, and 32 bases lay in between. V usage is TRBV15 and J usage is TRBJ1-5, with D possibly TRBD1 on 6 matching bases. The receptor's source is a boy aged 5-17 years in good health and CMV-seronegative. The sequencing sample was made of PBMCs. The CDR3 spells CATSSAGLNRVEALYGNQPQHF. The CDR3 DNA is TGTGCCACCAGCAGCGCAGGTCTCAACAGGGTCGAGGCTCTATATGGCAATCAGCCCCAGCATTTT.